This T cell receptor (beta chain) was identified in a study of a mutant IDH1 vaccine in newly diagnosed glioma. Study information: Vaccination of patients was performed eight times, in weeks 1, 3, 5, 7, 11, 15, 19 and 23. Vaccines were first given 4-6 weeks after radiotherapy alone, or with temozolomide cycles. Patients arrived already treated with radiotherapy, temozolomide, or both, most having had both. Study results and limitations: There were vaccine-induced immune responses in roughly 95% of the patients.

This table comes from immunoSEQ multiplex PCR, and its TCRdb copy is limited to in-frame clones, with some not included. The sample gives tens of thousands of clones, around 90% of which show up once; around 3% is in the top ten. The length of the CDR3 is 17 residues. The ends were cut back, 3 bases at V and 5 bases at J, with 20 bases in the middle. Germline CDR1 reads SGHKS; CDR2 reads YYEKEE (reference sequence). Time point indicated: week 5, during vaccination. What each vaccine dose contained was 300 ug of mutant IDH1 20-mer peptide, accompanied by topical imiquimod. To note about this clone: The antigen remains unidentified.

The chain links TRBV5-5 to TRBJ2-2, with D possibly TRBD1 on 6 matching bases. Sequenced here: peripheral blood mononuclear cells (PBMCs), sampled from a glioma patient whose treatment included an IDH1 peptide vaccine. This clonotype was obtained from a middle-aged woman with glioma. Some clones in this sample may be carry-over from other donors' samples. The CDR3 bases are TGTGCCAGCAGCTCCCAGCCGGGACATGTCTTGACCGGGGAGCTGTTTTTT. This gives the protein CASSSQPGHVLTGELFF.